The 15 T cell receptor beta chains listed next were all sequenced from one sample in a study of blood T cell repertoires in COVID-19. Some clones are missing from TCRdb's copy, which holds only in-frame ones; the method was immunoSEQ multiplex PCR. The table shows tens of thousands of clones, with around 84% occurring only once. Input material: peripheral blood. These receptors all come from a human donor in a cohort sampled during active COVID-19.

The chain recombines TRBV5-6 with TRBJ2-6; D gene unclear. The CDR3 length is 15 residues. Germline loops: CDR1 SGHDT, CDR2 YYEEEE. Trimming left V 0 bases short and J 0 bases short, with 4 bases between. The CDR3 sequence is CASSLGNSGANVLTF. As DNA, the CDR3 is TGTGCCAGCAGCTTGGGTAACTCTGGGGCCAACGTCCTGACTTTC.

The chain carries TRBV7-3 and TRBJ2-2; 13 nucleotides line up with TRBD2. The germline V gene has CDR1 SGHTA and CDR2 FQGTGA. This CDR3 spans 16 amino acids. With V trimmed by 5 bases and J by 4 bases, 4 bases remained unmatched. Written as DNA, the CDR3 is TGTGCCAGCAGCCAGCGGACTAGCGGGAGCACCGGGGAGCTGTTTTTT. It encodes CASSQRTSGSTGELFF.

This chain connects TRBV5-4 to TRBJ2-3; TRBD2 matches at 10 bases. With V trimmed by 3 bases and J by 5 bases, 9 bases remained unmatched. Germline loops: CDR1 SGHNT, CDR2 YYREEE (reference sequence). The CDR3 covers 16 residues. The CDR3 DNA reads as TGTGCCAGCAGCTCTGGAGCGGGGGGGCGTATAGATACGCAGTATTTT. The encoded protein is CASSSGAGGRIDTQYF. The whole variable domain, remainder taken from reference TRBV5-4 and TRBJ2-3, is ETGVTQSPTHLIKTRGQQVTLRCSSQSGHNTVSWYQQALGQGPQFIFQYYREEENGRGNFPPRFSGLQFPNYSSELNVNALELDDSALYLCASSSGAGGRIDTQYFGPGTRLTVL.

The V gene is TRBV18, the J gene TRBJ2-7; 7 nucleotides line up with TRBD1. This CDR3 is 15 amino acids long. Losses at the gene ends were 6 bases for V and 1 base for J; bases not matched to a gene: 9. Per germline, CDR1 KGHSH and CDR2 LQKENI. The CDR3 protein is CASSPGTDKSYEQYF. The CDR3 nucleotides are TGTGCCAGCTCGCCCGGGACAGATAAGTCCTACGAGCAGTACTTC.

The V gene is TRBV5-1, the J gene TRBJ1-6; D is unresolved. CDR1 SGHRS and CDR2 YFSETQ come from the germline V gene. Trimming left V 0 bases short and J 8 bases short, with 6 bases between. The CDR3 extends over 13 amino acids. The CDR3 DNA is TGCGCCAGCAGCTTGGCTTCGGATTCACCCCTCCACTTT. It is translated as CASSLASDSPLHF.

The count of this clone is one. CDR3 DNA: TGTGCCAGCAGGCCGGGACAGAGATACAATGAGCAGTTCTTC. Residues: CASRPGQRYNEQFF. V and J are TRBV6-5 and TRBJ2-1, with TRBD1 matching 7 bases. V lost 6 bases, J lost 4 bases, and 6 bases stayed unmatched. Germline V gene sequence: CDR1 MNHEY, CDR2 SVGAGI. This CDR3 comprises 14 residues.

The V and J genes are TRBV7-2 and TRBJ2-4; TRBD1 matches 11 bases. The CDR3 contains 15 residues. The germline V gene has CDR1 SGHTA and CDR2 FQGNSA. V lost 3 bases and J lost 6; bases outside the gene matches: 4. The DNA for the CDR3 is TGTGCCAGCAGCTTCCGGACAGGGGGCGGAAACATTCAGTACTTC. This encodes CASSFRTGGGNIQYF.

The chain couples TRBV3-1 (or the pseudogene TRBV3-2) to TRBJ1-3; D might be TRBD1 (5 bases). The V end lost 0 bases, the J end lost 2 bases, and 8 bases lay between the germline ends. The CDR3 has 15 amino acids. Looked up from germline, CDR1 is LGHDT and CDR2 is YNNKEL (reference sequence). CDR3 bases: TGTGCCAGCAGCCAAGAGTCGGGGGCTGGAAACACCATATATTTT. Translating it yields CASSQESGAGNTIYF.

Here the CDR3 DNA reads TGTGCCAGCACCAAATTCCGGGGAACTGAAGCTTTCTTT. Protein product: CASTKFRGTEAFF. The genes are TRBV12-3 or TRBV12-4 and TRBJ1-1; D call uncertain. Trimming shortened V by 7 bases and J by 5 bases, and 14 bases separated the two germline ends. The CDR3 runs to 13 residues.

CDR3 sequence reads: CASSPGGTGGTEAFF. In DNA, the CDR3 is TGTGCCAGCAGCCCAGGAGGGACAGGGGGCACTGAAGCTTTCTTT. This sequence joins TRBV7-6 and TRBJ1-1; 11 bases are a match to TRBD1. This CDR3 has 15 amino acids. CDR1 is SGHVS and CDR2 is FNYEAQ in the germline V gene. Trimming removed 5 bases from V and 4 bases from J; junction bases left unmatched: 6.

This clone has just a few counts. The J gene is TRBJ1-1, the V gene TRBV7-9; 7 bases match TRBD1. V was clipped by 2 bases and J by 7 bases; unmatched bases: 4. CDR3 length: 13 residues. CDR1 is SEHNR, CDR2 FQNEAQ, per germline (reference sequence). The CDR3 reads CASSLMGQHEAFF. CDR3 DNA sequence: TGTGCCAGCAGCTTAATGGGACAGCATGAAGCTTTCTTT.

In this sample, this clone turned up once. The chain joins TRBV30 to TRBJ1-5, with a weak D call TRBD1 (6 bases). There are 13 residues in the CDR3. Per germline, CDR1 GTSNPN and CDR2 SVGIG (reference sequence). Here the CDR3 DNA reads TGTCAAGCCGAGGACAGACCCAATCAGCCCCAGCATTTT. It yields the protein CQAEDRPNQPQHF.

This rearrangement joins TRBV27 to TRBJ2-7, with unresolved D. Looked up from germline, CDR1 is MNHEY and CDR2 is SMNVEV (reference sequence). V was clipped by 2 bases and J by 4 bases, with 9 bases between them. CDR3 size: 13 residues. The CDR3: CASSLGSNYEQYF. Written as DNA, the CDR3 is TGTGCCAGCAGTTTAGGCAGTAATTACGAGCAGTACTTC.

The chain joins TRBV5-1 to TRBJ2-1; 9 bases align to TRBD2. This CDR3 has 18 amino acids. Germline V gene lookup returns CDR1 SGHRS and CDR2 YFSETQ. J gave up 0 bases and V 4 bases, and 11 bases lay outside the gene matches. CDR3 sequence: CASSPTSGRTFSYNEQFF. DNA for the CDR3: TGCGCCAGCAGCCCGACTAGCGGCCGTACCTTCTCCTACAATGAGCAGTTCTTC.

The rearrangement joins TRBV5-1 to TRBJ1-4; 8 nucleotides agree with TRBD1. The CDR3 has 14 amino acids. V shed 4 bases, J shed 7 bases, and the junction held 6 bases outside the gene matches. Germline CDR1 reads SGHRS; CDR2 reads YFSETQ. The CDR3 coding sequence is TGCGCCAGCAGCCCCGGACAGGGAGTTGAAAAACTGTTTTTT. This encodes CASSPGQGVEKLFF.